The rows below give T cell receptor beta chains drawn from one sample of a study of cytomegalovirus exposure and HLA in healthy donors. Libraries were prepared by immunoSEQ multiplex PCR; TCRdb keeps only in-frame clonotypes and omits some of them. The sample holds about 58,000 clones. The sample taken for sequencing was PBMCs. The receptors derive from a woman aged 18-30 years in good health and CMV-seronegative. The CDR3 runs from the conserved cysteine through the conserved F or W. A D gene is named only where the DNA matches it firmly.

d_gene: NA
j_gene: TRBJ1-5
v_gene: TRBV30
CDR3aa: CAWADRSTQPQHF
CDR3nt: TGTGCCTGGGCCGACAGATCCACTCAGCCCCAGCATTTT

d_gene: TRBD2
j_gene: TRBJ2-1
v_gene: TRBV5-1
CDR3aa: CASSFVLAGAYNEQFF
CDR3nt: TGCGCCAGCAGCTTCGTACTAGCGGGCGCCTACAATGAGCAGTTCTTC

d_gene: TRBD1
j_gene: TRBJ1-5
v_gene: TRBV5-1
CDR3aa: CASSPTPGQGNQPQHF
CDR3nt: TGCGCCAGCAGCCCGACCCCGGGACAGGGGAATCAGCCCCAGCATTTT

d_gene: TRBD1
j_gene: TRBJ1-1
v_gene: TRBV7-2
CDR3aa: CASSLQTGDTEAFF
CDR3nt: TGTGCCAGCAGCTTACAGACAGGGGATACTGAAGCTTTCTTT

d_gene: TRBD1
j_gene: TRBJ1-2
v_gene: TRBV2
CDR3aa: CASSGGGRGYTF
CDR3nt: TGTGCCAGCAGTGGAGGGGGCCGAGGCTACACCTTC

d_gene: NA
j_gene: TRBJ2-2
v_gene: TRBV6-5
CDR3aa: CASSSSGELFF
CDR3nt: TGTGCCAGCAGTTCCTCCGGGGAGCTGTTTTTT

d_gene: TRBD2
j_gene: TRBJ2-7
v_gene: TRBV4-1
CDR3aa: CASSQARTSGRAYEQYF
CDR3nt: TGCGCCAGCAGCCAAGCCCGGACTAGCGGGAGGGCCTACGAGCAGTACTTC

d_gene: NA
j_gene: TRBJ1-2
v_gene: TRBV6-5
CDR3aa: CASSSLAGEGGYTF
CDR3nt: TGTGCCAGCAGCTCCCTCGCAGGGGAGGGAGGCTACACCTTC

d_gene: NA
j_gene: TRBJ2-3
v_gene: TRBV7-3
CDR3aa: CASSLLGRSGDTQYF
CDR3nt: TGTGCCAGCAGCTTGCTCGGCAGAAGCGGAGATACGCAGTATTTT

d_gene: NA
j_gene: TRBJ1-6
v_gene: TRBV7-6
CDR3aa: CASSPRTANSPLHF
CDR3nt: TGTGCCAGCAGCCCCAGGACAGCTAATTCACCCCTCCACTTT

d_gene: TRBD1
j_gene: TRBJ1-2
v_gene: TRBV18
CDR3aa: CASSLGQGSGYTF
CDR3nt: TGTGCCAGCTCACTGGGACAGGGGAGCGGCTACACCTTC

d_gene: TRBD2
j_gene: TRBJ2-7
v_gene: TRBV9
CDR3aa: CASSASPSGDEQYF
CDR3nt: TGTGCCAGCAGCGCCTCCCCTAGCGGGGACGAGCAGTACTTC

d_gene: NA
j_gene: TRBJ1-1
v_gene: TRBV18
CDR3aa: CASSPSQGTSEAFF
CDR3nt: TGTGCCAGCTCACCCTCACAGGGAACCTCTGAAGCTTTCTTT

d_gene: NA
j_gene: TRBJ2-7
v_gene: TRBV7-9
CDR3aa: CASSLWSGSSYEQYF
CDR3nt: TGTGCCAGCAGCTTATGGTCCGGGAGCTCCTACGAGCAGTACTTC

d_gene: NA
j_gene: TRBJ2-1
v_gene: TRBV6-5
CDR3aa: CASSYEYRTYNEQFF
CDR3nt: TGTGCCAGCAGTTACGAGTACAGGACCTACAATGAGCAGTTCTTC

d_gene: NA
j_gene: TRBJ1-1
v_gene: TRBV5-6
CDR3aa: CASSLGGRNTEAFF
CDR3nt: TGTGCCAGCAGCTTGGGGGGCCGAAACACTGAAGCTTTCTTT

d_gene: TRBD2
j_gene: TRBJ2-3
v_gene: TRBV2
CDR3aa: CASGAPLLAGGGSGTDTQYF
CDR3nt: TGTGCCAGTGGGGCCCCACTACTAGCGGGAGGTGGGTCTGGCACAGATACGCAGTATTTT

d_gene: TRBD1
j_gene: TRBJ1-4
v_gene: TRBV5-1
CDR3aa: CASSLTGGGEKLFF
CDR3nt: TGCGCCAGCAGCTTGACAGGGGGTGGTGAAAAACTGTTTTTT

d_gene: TRBD1
j_gene: TRBJ2-3
v_gene: TRBV6-5
CDR3aa: CASKTGASTDTQYF
CDR3nt: TGTGCCAGCAAGACAGGGGCTAGCACAGATACGCAGTATTTT

d_gene: TRBD1
j_gene: TRBJ2-5
v_gene: TRBV19
CDR3aa: CASRNPGQEETQYF
CDR3nt: TGTGCCAGTAGGAACCCGGGACAGGAAGAGACCCAGTACTTC

d_gene: NA
j_gene: TRBJ2-1
v_gene: TRBV5-1
CDR3aa: CASSLGSLYNEQFF
CDR3nt: TGCGCCAGCAGCTTAGGGAGCCTATACAATGAGCAGTTCTTC

d_gene: NA
j_gene: TRBJ1-3
v_gene: TRBV5-1
CDR3aa: CASSLAAGPGNTIYF
CDR3nt: TGCGCCAGCAGCTTGGCTGCAGGGCCAGGAAACACCATATATTTT

d_gene: TRBD1
j_gene: TRBJ1-5
v_gene: TRBV29-1
CDR3aa: CSVVDRGNQPQHF
CDR3nt: TGCAGCGTTGTCGACAGGGGGAATCAGCCCCAGCATTTT

d_gene: NA
j_gene: TRBJ2-7
v_gene: TRBV5-1
CDR3aa: CASSFTVRQNEQYF
CDR3nt: TGCGCCAGCAGCTTCACAGTCCGACAAAACGAGCAGTACTTC

d_gene: TRBD2
j_gene: TRBJ2-1
v_gene: TRBV19
CDR3aa: CASSIRSGELRWGEFF
CDR3nt: TGTGCCAGTAGTATAAGGAGCGGGGAGCTACGGTGGGGCGAGTTCTTC

d_gene: NA
j_gene: TRBJ1-1
v_gene: TRBV5-1
CDR3aa: CASSLAVENTEAFF
CDR3nt: TGCGCCAGCAGCTTGGCCGTAGAGAACACTGAAGCTTTCTTT

d_gene: TRBD2
j_gene: TRBJ2-7
v_gene: TRBV2
CDR3aa: CASQGPSGKIYEQYF
CDR3nt: TGTGCCAGCCAAGGCCCTAGCGGAAAGATCTACGAGCAGTACTTC

d_gene: NA
j_gene: TRBJ2-1
v_gene: TRBV7-9
CDR3aa: CASSMLGSRANEQFF
CDR3nt: TGTGCCAGCAGCATGCTCGGGAGTCGGGCCAATGAGCAGTTCTTC

d_gene: TRBD1
j_gene: TRBJ2-7
v_gene: TRBV4-2
CDR3aa: CASSQGDRASSYEQYF
CDR3nt: TGTGCCAGCAGCCAAGGGGACAGGGCCTCCTCCTACGAGCAGTACTTC

d_gene: NA
j_gene: TRBJ2-1
v_gene: TRBV9
CDR3aa: CASSARNEQFF
CDR3nt: TGTGCCAGCAGCGCCCGGAATGAGCAGTTCTTC

d_gene: TRBD1
j_gene: TRBJ1-1
v_gene: TRBV6-5
CDR3aa: CASSPGGTEAFF
CDR3nt: TGTGCCAGCAGCCCAGGGGGAACTGAAGCTTTCTTT

d_gene: NA
j_gene: TRBJ2-3
v_gene: TRBV5-1
CDR3aa: CASRTASQVTDTQYF
CDR3nt: TGCGCCAGCAGAACAGCCAGTCAAGTAACAGATACGCAGTATTTT

d_gene: NA
j_gene: TRBJ2-1
v_gene: TRBV6-1
CDR3aa: CASSEDSSPYNEQFF
CDR3nt: TGTGCCAGCAGTGAAGACTCCTCCCCCTACAATGAGCAGTTCTTC

d_gene: NA
j_gene: TRBJ1-2
v_gene: TRBV27
CDR3aa: CASSTDGQTNYGYTF
CDR3nt: TGTGCCAGCAGTACCGACGGACAGACTAACTATGGCTACACCTTC

d_gene: NA
j_gene: TRBJ2-1
v_gene: TRBV30
CDR3aa: CAWTLLTYGDEQFF
CDR3nt: TGTGCCTGGACTCTGCTGACTTACGGGGATGAGCAGTTCTTC

d_gene: NA
j_gene: TRBJ2-3
v_gene: TRBV29-1
CDR3aa: CSVSGVTSTDTQYF
CDR3nt: TGCAGCGTTTCCGGCGTGACTAGCACAGATACGCAGTATTTT

d_gene: TRBD1
j_gene: TRBJ1-2
v_gene: TRBV4-1
CDR3aa: CASSQGTGANYGYTF
CDR3nt: TGCGCCAGCAGCCAAGGGACAGGGGCTAACTATGGCTACACCTTC

d_gene: NA
j_gene: TRBJ2-1
v_gene: TRBV5-1
CDR3aa: CASSWRELPNEQFF
CDR3nt: TGCGCCAGCAGCTGGCGCGAACTACCCAATGAGCAGTTCTTC

d_gene: TRBD2
j_gene: TRBJ2-1
v_gene: TRBV5-1
CDR3aa: CASSWTSGTRNEQFF
CDR3nt: TGCGCCAGCAGCTGGACTAGCGGGACCCGCAATGAGCAGTTCTTC

d_gene: TRBD2
j_gene: TRBJ2-5
v_gene: TRBV5-1
CDR3aa: CASSLDPSGVETQYF
CDR3nt: TGCGCCAGCAGCTTGGATCCTAGCGGGGTTGAGACCCAGTACTTC

d_gene: TRBD2
j_gene: TRBJ2-3
v_gene: TRBV28
CDR3aa: CASSLSGGLAGKSTDTQYF
CDR3nt: TGTGCCAGCAGTTTATCGGGGGGACTAGCGGGGAAGAGCACAGATACGCAGTATTTT

d_gene: TRBD2
j_gene: TRBJ2-2
v_gene: TRBV18
CDR3aa: CASSPWTSGNTGELFF
CDR3nt: TGTGCCAGCTCACCTTGGACTAGCGGAAACACCGGGGAGCTGTTTTTT

d_gene: TRBD1
j_gene: TRBJ1-1
v_gene: TRBV19
CDR3aa: CASSDYRGFLNAFF
CDR3nt: TGTGCCAGTAGTGACTACAGGGGGTTTCTGAACGCTTTCTTT

d_gene: NA
j_gene: TRBJ1-4
v_gene: TRBV5-1
CDR3aa: CASSLDRVDEKLFF
CDR3nt: TGCGCCAGCAGCTTGGACAGGGTGGATGAAAAACTGTTTTTT

d_gene: NA
j_gene: TRBJ2-7
v_gene: TRBV7-3
CDR3aa: CASSAGQPGVYEQYF
CDR3nt: TGTGCCAGCAGTGCCGGGCAGCCAGGGGTATACGAGCAGTACTTC

d_gene: NA
j_gene: TRBJ2-3
v_gene: TRBV5-1
CDR3aa: CASSLEGAQDTQYF
CDR3nt: TGCGCCAGCAGCTTGGAAGGGGCCCAAGATACGCAGTATTTT

d_gene: NA
j_gene: TRBJ1-5
v_gene: TRBV27
CDR3aa: CASSLGAENQPQHF
CDR3nt: TGTGCCAGCAGTTTAGGGGCAGAAAATCAGCCCCAGCATTTT

d_gene: NA
j_gene: TRBJ1-1
v_gene: TRBV28
CDR3aa: CASRYNTEAFF
CDR3nt: TGTGCCAGCAGGTATAACACTGAAGCTTTCTTT

d_gene: NA
j_gene: TRBJ2-5
v_gene: TRBV2
CDR3aa: CASSEVAGGETQYF
CDR3nt: TGTGCCAGCAGTGAAGTCGCCGGTGGTGAGACCCAGTACTTC

d_gene: TRBD1
j_gene: TRBJ1-1
v_gene: TRBV15
CDR3aa: CATRPQGALNTEAFF
CDR3nt: TGTGCCACCAGACCACAGGGGGCTTTGAACACTGAAGCTTTCTTT

d_gene: TRBD2
j_gene: TRBJ2-5
v_gene: TRBV4-2
CDR3aa: CASSQDGRGKVETQYF
CDR3nt: TGTGCCAGCAGCCAAGACGGGCGGGGGAAGGTAGAGACCCAGTACTTC

d_gene: NA
j_gene: TRBJ1-1
v_gene: TRBV18
CDR3aa: CASSPQRRVNNLTNPNTEAFF
CDR3nt: TGTGCCAGCTCACCACAACGTCGAGTGAACAACTTGACAAATCCGAACACTGAAGCTTTCTTT

d_gene: NA
j_gene: TRBJ1-2
v_gene: TRBV7-3
CDR3aa: CASSPFAGDYGYTF
CDR3nt: TGTGCCAGCAGCCCTTTCGCAGGGGACTATGGCTACACCTTC

d_gene: NA
j_gene: TRBJ1-6
v_gene: TRBV11-3
CDR3aa: CASSLEAPSPLHF
CDR3nt: TGTGCCAGCAGCTTAGAGGCCCCATCACCCCTCCACTTT

d_gene: TRBD2
j_gene: TRBJ2-4
v_gene: TRBV30
CDR3aa: CAWIEAGGRSIQYF
CDR3nt: TGTGCCTGGATAGAAGCGGGAGGGCGTAGCATTCAGTACTTC

d_gene: NA
j_gene: TRBJ1-6
v_gene: TRBV9
CDR3aa: CASSEQGGYNSPLHF
CDR3nt: TGTGCCAGCAGCGAACAGGGCGGGTATAATTCACCCCTCCACTTT

d_gene: NA
j_gene: TRBJ2-7
v_gene: TRBV19
CDR3aa: CATTPFFDSTYEQYF
CDR3nt: TGTGCCACCACACCGTTCTTCGACAGCACCTACGAGCAGTACTTC